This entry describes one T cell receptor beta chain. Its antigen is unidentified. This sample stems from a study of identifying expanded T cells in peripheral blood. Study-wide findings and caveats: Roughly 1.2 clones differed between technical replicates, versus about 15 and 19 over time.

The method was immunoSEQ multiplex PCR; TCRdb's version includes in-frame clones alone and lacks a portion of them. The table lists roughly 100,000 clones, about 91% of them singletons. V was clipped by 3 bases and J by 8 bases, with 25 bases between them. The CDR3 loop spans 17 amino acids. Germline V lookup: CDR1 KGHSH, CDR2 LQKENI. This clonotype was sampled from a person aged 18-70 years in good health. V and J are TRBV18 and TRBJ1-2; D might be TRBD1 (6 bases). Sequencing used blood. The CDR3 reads CASSPTLSGGAEEGYTF. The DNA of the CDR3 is TGTGCCAGCTCACCCACCCTTTCTGGGGGCGCGGAGGAGGGCTACACCTTC.